This T cell receptor beta chain originates from a study of cytomegalovirus exposure and HLA in healthy donors. A multiplex PCR was run with 60 Vbeta primers and 13 Jbeta primers. Assay: immunoSEQ multiplex PCR; the TCRdb copy retains only in-frame clones and omits some. Of around 150,000 clones in the sample, roughly 80% were seen once. The receptor's source is a man aged 18 to 35 in good health and CMV-seropositive. The specimen sequenced was PBMCs.

CDR3 sequence (DNA): TGTGCCAGCAGTACGGGGGTATGGGCGATGGGCTACACCTTC. Protein product: CASSTGVWAMGYTF. The chain carries TRBV28 and TRBJ1-2; the D gene is possibly TRBD1 (5 bases). Trimming stripped 5 bases from V and 8 bases from J, with 18 bases between. CDR3 length: 14 amino acids. Looked up from germline, CDR1 is MDHEN and CDR2 is SYDVKM.